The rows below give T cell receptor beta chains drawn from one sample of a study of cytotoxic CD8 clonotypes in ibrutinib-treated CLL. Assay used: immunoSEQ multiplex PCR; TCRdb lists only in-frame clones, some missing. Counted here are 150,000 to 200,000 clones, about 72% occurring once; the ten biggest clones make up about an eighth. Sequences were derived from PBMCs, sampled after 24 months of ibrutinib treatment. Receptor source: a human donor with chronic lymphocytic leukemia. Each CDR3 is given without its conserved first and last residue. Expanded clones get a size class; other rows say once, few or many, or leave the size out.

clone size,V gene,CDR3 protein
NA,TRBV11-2,ASSLDLTGATYNEQF
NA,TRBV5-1,ASSFQGSTDTQY
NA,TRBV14,ASSQGTSGIYEQY
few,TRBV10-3,AISPGRNQETQY
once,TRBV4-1,ASSLGTSDLTDTQY
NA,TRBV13,ASFDQVGRFDGNEQF
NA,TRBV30,AWNQRETDTQY
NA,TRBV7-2,ASSLVIRNEQF
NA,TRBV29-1,SGLGFSYEQY
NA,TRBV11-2,ASSSPSREQY
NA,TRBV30,AFTTGGRGQPQH
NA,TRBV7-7,ASSQDYQETQY
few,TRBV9,ASSVGDSLSYT
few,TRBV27,ASSYAAPNTGELF
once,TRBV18,ASSPPSTYTNTEAF
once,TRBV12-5,ASGLVIHEQY